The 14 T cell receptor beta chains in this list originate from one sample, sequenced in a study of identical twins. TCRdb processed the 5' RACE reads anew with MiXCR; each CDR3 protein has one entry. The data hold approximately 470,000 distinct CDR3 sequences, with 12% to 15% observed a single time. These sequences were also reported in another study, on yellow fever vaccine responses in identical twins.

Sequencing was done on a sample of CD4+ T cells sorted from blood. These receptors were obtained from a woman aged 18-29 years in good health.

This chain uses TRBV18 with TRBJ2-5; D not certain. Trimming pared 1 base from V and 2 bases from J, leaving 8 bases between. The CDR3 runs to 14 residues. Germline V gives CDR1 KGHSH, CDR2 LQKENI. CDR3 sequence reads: CASSPQRRQETQYF. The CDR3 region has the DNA TGTGCCAGCTCACCACAGCGCAGGCAAGAGACCCAGTACTTC.

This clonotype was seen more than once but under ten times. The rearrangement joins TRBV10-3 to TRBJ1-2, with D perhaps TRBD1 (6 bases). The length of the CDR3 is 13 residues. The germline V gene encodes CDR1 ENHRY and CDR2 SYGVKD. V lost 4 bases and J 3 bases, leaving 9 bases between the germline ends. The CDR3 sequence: CAISGQEYYGYTF. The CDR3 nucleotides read TGTGCCATCAGTGGACAGGAGTACTATGGCTACACCTTC.

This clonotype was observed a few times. CDR3 protein: CASSFRPRGTEAFF. DNA of the CDR3: TGTGCCAGCAGCTTCCGACCCAGGGGCACTGAAGCTTTCTTT. The chain links TRBV7-2 to TRBJ1-1; D may be TRBD1 (6 bases). Per the germline V gene, CDR1 is SGHTA and CDR2 is FQGNSA. This CDR3 region has 14 residues. V dropped 3 bases and J dropped 4 bases, with 12 bases sitting between them.

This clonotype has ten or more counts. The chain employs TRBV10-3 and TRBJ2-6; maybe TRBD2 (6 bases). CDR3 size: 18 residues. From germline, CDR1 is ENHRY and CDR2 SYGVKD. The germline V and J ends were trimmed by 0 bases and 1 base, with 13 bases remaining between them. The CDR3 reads CAISESRGVDSGANVLTF. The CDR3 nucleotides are TGTGCCATCAGTGAGTCGCGGGGTGTTGATTCTGGGGCCAACGTCCTGACTTTC.

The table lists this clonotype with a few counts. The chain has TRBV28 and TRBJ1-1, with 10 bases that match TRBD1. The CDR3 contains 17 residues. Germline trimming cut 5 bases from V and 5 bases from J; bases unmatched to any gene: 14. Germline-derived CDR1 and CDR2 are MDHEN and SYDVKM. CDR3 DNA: TGTGCCAGCAGTCCAATACCCATGACAGGGGGCAGGACTGAAGCTTTCTTT. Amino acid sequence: CASSPIPMTGGRTEAFF.

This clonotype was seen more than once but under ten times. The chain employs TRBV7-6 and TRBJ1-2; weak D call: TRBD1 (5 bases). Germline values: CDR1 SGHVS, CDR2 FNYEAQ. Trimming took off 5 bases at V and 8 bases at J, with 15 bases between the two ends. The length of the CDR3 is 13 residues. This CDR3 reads CASSPWQGEGYTF. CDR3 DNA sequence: TGTGCCAGCAGCCCTTGGCAGGGCGAAGGCTACACCTTC. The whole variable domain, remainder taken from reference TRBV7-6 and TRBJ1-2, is GAGVSQSPRYKVTKRGQDVALRCDPISGHVSLYWYRQALGQGPEFLTYFNYEAQQDKSGLPNDRFSAERPEGSISTLTIQRTEQRDSAMYRCASSPWQGEGYTFGSGTRLTVV.

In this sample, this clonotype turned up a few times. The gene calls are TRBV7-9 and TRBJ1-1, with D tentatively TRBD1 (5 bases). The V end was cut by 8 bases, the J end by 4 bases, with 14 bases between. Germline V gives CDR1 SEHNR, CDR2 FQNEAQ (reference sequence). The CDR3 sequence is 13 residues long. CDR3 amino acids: CASRLDSFTEAFF. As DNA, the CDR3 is TGTGCCAGCCGCCTAGACAGTTTCACTGAAGCTTTCTTT.

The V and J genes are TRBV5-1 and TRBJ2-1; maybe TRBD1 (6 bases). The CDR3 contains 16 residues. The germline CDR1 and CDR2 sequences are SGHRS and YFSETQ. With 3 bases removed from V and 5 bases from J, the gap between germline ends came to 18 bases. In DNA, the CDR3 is TGCGCCAGCAGCTGGCCCCAGGGTGAGGGGGACAATGAGCAGTTCTTC. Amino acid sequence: CASSWPQGEGDNEQFF.

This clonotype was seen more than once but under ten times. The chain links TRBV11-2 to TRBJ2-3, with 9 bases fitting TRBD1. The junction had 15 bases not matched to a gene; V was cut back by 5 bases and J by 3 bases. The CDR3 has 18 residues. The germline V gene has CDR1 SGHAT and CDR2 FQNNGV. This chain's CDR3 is CASSPGIGTGFRTDTQYF. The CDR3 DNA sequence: TGTGCCAGCAGCCCAGGGATTGGGACAGGGTTTCGAACAGATACGCAGTATTTT.

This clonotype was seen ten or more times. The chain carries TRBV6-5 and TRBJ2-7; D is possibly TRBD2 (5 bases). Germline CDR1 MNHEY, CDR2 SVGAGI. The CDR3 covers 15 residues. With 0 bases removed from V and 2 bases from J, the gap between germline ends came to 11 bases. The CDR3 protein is CASSYSWTGTYEQYF. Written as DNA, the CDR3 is TGTGCCAGCAGTTACTCGTGGACTGGCACCTACGAGCAGTACTTC.

CDR3 DNA sequence: TGTGCCAGCAGGGCGACTAGCACAGATACGCAGTATTTT. This codes for CASRATSTDTQYF. V gene TRBV2 combines with J gene TRBJ2-3; D remains unclear. The V gene lost 6 bases and the J gene lost 0 bases, with 7 bases spanning the gap. This CDR3 spans 13 amino acids. CDR1 and CDR2 from the germline V gene are SNHLY and FYNNEI. The whole variable domain, filled in from reference TRBV2 and TRBJ2-3, reads EPEVTQTPSHQVTQMGQEVILRCVPISNHLYFYWYRQILGQKVEFLVSFYNNEISEKSEIFDDQFSVERPDGSNFTLKIRSTKLEDSAMYFCASRATSTDTQYFGPGTRLTVL.

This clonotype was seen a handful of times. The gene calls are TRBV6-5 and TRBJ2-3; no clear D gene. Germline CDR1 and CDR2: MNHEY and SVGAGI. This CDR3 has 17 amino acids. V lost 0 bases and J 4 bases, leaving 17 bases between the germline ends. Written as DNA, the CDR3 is TGTGCCAGCAGTTACTCGAGTAGGGCGGCCAAGCCAGATACGCAGTATTTT. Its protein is CASSYSSRAAKPDTQYF.

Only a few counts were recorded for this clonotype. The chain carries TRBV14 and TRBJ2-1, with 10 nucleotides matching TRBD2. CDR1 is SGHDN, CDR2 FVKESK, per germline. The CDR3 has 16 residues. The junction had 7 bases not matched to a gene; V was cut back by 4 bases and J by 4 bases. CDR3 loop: CASSPLKLAGYNEQFF. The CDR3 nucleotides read TGTGCCAGCAGCCCTCTAAAACTAGCGGGGTACAATGAGCAGTTCTTC.

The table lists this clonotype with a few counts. CDR3 region: CASTSAGVNQETQYF. DNA of the CDR3: TGTGCCAGCACCTCCGCTGGGGTCAACCAAGAGACCCAGTACTTC. The chain recombines TRBV12-3 or TRBV12-4 with TRBJ2-5; D call uncertain. The V and J ends lost 7 bases and 0 bases respectively, with 15 bases between them. This CDR3 is 15 amino acids long.